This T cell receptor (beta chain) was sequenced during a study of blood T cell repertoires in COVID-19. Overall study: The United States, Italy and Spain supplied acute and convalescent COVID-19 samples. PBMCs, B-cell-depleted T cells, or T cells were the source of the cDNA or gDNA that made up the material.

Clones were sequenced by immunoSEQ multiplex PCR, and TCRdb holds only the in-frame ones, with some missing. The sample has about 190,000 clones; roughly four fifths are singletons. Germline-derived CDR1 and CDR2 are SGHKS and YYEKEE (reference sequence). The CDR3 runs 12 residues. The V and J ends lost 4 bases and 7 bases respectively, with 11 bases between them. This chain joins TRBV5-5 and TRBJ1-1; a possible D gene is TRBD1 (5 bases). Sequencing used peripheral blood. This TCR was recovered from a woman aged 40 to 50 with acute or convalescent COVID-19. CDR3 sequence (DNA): TGTGCCAGCAGCCACCGACAGCATGAAGCTTTCTTT. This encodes CASSHRQHEAFF.